Listed below are T cell receptor beta chains from one sample, sequenced in a study of cytomegalovirus exposure and HLA in healthy donors. Clones were read by immunoSEQ multiplex PCR, and TCRdb kept only the in-frame ones, dropping some. The sample lists tens of thousands of clones, 65% to 80% occurring once. The specimen was PBMCs. Source of these receptors: a young man in good health and CMV-seropositive. Both conserved end residues are part of each CDR3. The order of the fields is J gene, clone size, D gene, V gene, CDR3 protein, CDR3 DNA. A D gene is named only where the DNA matches it firmly. Rows give clone size only sometimes, using once, few, many, or a class for an expanded clone.

TRBJ2-3	.	.	TRBV4-3	CASSHQGRAQYF	TGCGCCAGCAGCCATCAGGGGCGGGCGCAGTATTTT
TRBJ1-5	few	TRBD1	TRBV6-1	CASRADRFGNQPQHF	TGTGCCAGCAGAGCGGACAGGTTCGGGAATCAGCCCCAGCATTTT
TRBJ1-4	.	.	TRBV9	CASSVLGGTNEKLFF	TGTGCCAGCAGCGTCCTAGGGGGTACTAATGAAAAACTGTTTTTT
TRBJ2-2	.	.	TRBV7-3	CASSFSGHTGELFF	TGTGCCAGCAGCTTTAGCGGTCACACCGGGGAGCTGTTTTTT
TRBJ1-2	few	.	TRBV7-9	CASSSGGLYGYTF	TGTGCCAGCAGCTCGGGAGGTCTCTATGGCTACACCTTC
TRBJ2-1	medium-sized	TRBD2	TRBV6-4	CASSDGGGAYNEQFF	TGTGCCAGCAGTGACGGCGGGGGGGCCTACAATGAGCAGTTCTTC
TRBJ2-7	.	.	TRBV2	CASSGQGWEQYF	TGTGCCAGCAGTGGGCAGGGCTGGGAGCAGTACTTC
TRBJ1-2	.	TRBD1	TRBV27	CASSPGTGGPLSGYTF	TGTGCCAGCAGTCCGGGGACAGGGGGCCCCCTTAGTGGCTACACCTTC
TRBJ2-7	.	.	TRBV28	CASSQRTAYPEQYF	TGTGCCAGCAGTCAACGGACTGCGTACCCAGAGCAGTACTTC
TRBJ1-3	few	.	TRBV5-1	CASSRLPQVSGNTIYF	TGCGCCAGCAGCCGTCTGCCACAAGTTTCTGGAAACACCATATATTTT
TRBJ1-5	few	.	TRBV7-3	CASSYGGLSNQPQHF	TGTGCCAGCAGCTACGGGGGGCTCAGCAATCAGCCCCAGCATTTT
TRBJ1-1	few	.	TRBV5-4	CASSRDRGTEAFF	TGTGCCAGCAGCCGAGACCGGGGGACTGAAGCTTTCTTT
TRBJ2-3	.	.	TRBV15	CATSRDHARGASTDTQYF	TGTGCCACCAGCAGAGACCACGCCAGGGGGGCCAGCACAGATACGCAGTATTTT
TRBJ2-3	.	TRBD1	TRBV18	CASSPRGQALGDTQYF	TGTGCCAGCTCACCCCGAGGACAGGCTTTGGGAGATACGCAGTATTTT
TRBJ1-2	.	.	TRBV6-6	CASSYNRVNYGYTF	TGTGCCAGCAGTTACAACCGGGTGAACTATGGCTACACCTTC
TRBJ2-3	.	.	TRBV9	CASSVESNTQYF	TGTGCCAGCAGCGTAGAATCCAATACGCAGTATTTT
TRBJ1-6	.	.	TRBV27	CASSTGISVSALHF	TGTGCCAGCAGTACAGGGATATCAGTTTCGGCCCTCCACTTT
TRBJ2-5	few	TRBD1	TRBV5-1	CASSLTDRAKGTQYF	TGCGCCAGCAGCTTGACGGACAGGGCGAAAGGGACCCAGTACTTC
TRBJ1-4	.	TRBD1	TRBV28	CASSLLGQENEKLFF	TGTGCCAGCAGTTTACTAGGACAGGAGAATGAAAAACTGTTTTTT
TRBJ1-6	.	TRBD1	TRBV4-2	CASSQEQGAVGSPLHF	TGTGCCAGCAGCCAAGAACAGGGGGCCGTTGGATCACCCCTCCACTTT
TRBJ1-2	.	.	TRBV5-1	CASSVMGGHNYGYTF	TGCGCCAGCAGCGTGATGGGGGGGCATAACTATGGCTACACCTTC
TRBJ1-5	.	.	TRBV18	CASSPIGQPQHF	TGTGCCAGCTCACCAATCGGTCAGCCCCAGCATTTT
TRBJ1-1	.	TRBD1	TRBV7-3	CASNFGPLRQGTEAFF	TGTGCCAGCAACTTCGGTCCTTTGCGACAGGGGACTGAAGCTTTCTTT
TRBJ1-1	.	.	TRBV29-1	CSVVKGMGPEAFF	TGCAGCGTTGTTAAGGGGATGGGGCCTGAAGCTTTCTTT
TRBJ2-1	.	.	TRBV18	CASSLLGADEQFF	TGTGCCAGCTCCCTTTTGGGGGCGGATGAGCAGTTCTTC
TRBJ2-5	once	.	TRBV5-8	CASSLVGGIETQYF	TGTGCCAGCAGCTTGGTCGGCGGGATAGAGACCCAGTACTTC
TRBJ1-1	.	.	TRBV28	CASSSRVGKNTEAFF	TGTGCCAGCAGTTCACGGGTCGGTAAGAACACTGAAGCTTTCTTT